The rows below give T cell receptor beta chains drawn from one sample of a study of control samples from healthy donors and cancer patients. The data were produced by immunoSEQ multiplex PCR, yet TCRdb's version contains in-frame clones alone and is incomplete. This sample has roughly 20,000 clones, with approximately 81% found just once. Sequencing input: PBMCs. The receptors come from a woman aged 65 to 85 with lung cancer. The CDR3 runs from the conserved cysteine through the conserved F or W. The listing skips clone size in some rows; elsewhere it reads once, few, many or a size class.

j_gene,v_gene,abundance,CDR3aa
TRBJ1-1,TRBV6-5,.,CASRGPKNTEAFF
TRBJ2-7,TRBV27,.,CASSFLAGAGEQYF
TRBJ2-1,TRBV5-1,.,CASSLSLDNEQFF
TRBJ1-3,TRBV28,.,CASTLTARNTIYF
TRBJ1-1,TRBV15,few,CATSRDINTEAFF
TRBJ1-1,TRBV2,.,CASRGTAGAAFF
TRBJ2-7,TRBV5-6,.,CASSFSGTPGEQYF
TRBJ2-7,TRBV27,.,CASNSLGEGTYEQYF
TRBJ2-7,TRBV12-5,.,CASGLVLGTSVYYEQYF
TRBJ1-5,TRBV7-2,.,CASSLWTGDQPQHF
TRBJ1-1,TRBV20-1,.,CSASKDINTEAFF
TRBJ1-1,TRBV7-8,.,CASSPLTEAFF
TRBJ2-5,TRBV30,.,CAWSVLFRLAAQETQYF
TRBJ2-3,TRBV7-2,.,CASSRDWGGSDTQYF
TRBJ2-1,TRBV4-3,.,CASSQEVPPGEQFF